The text below deals with one TCR beta chain. Its matching antigen is unknown. This sample is drawn from a study of STAT5B mutations in CD4+ large granular lymphocyte leukemia. Study background: Healthy donors showed HLA-associated enrichment of the CDR3 'QG' motif.

Produced via immunoSEQ multiplex PCR; TCRdb's table is partial and in-frame only. Of about 30,000 clones listed, around 73% are singletons. Study findings and constraints: Main leukemic clonotypes were patient-specific, but roughly 25% appeared at low frequency elsewhere. Without putative leukemic clones, patient CD4-sorted repertoires remained more clonal than healthy CD4+ repertoires.

The CDR3 is 13 residues long. Trimming removed 6 bases at V and 4 bases at J, with 12 bases between. Germline V lookup: CDR1 MNHEY, CDR2 SMNVEV (reference sequence). Sequencing was performed on CD4+ T cells from blood buffy coats. The rearrangement joins TRBV27 to TRBJ2-5, with D perhaps matching TRBD1 or TRBD2 (5 bases each). The source is a human donor in good health. Here the CDR3 reads CASRGTALETQYF. DNA for the CDR3: TGTGCCAGCAGAGGGACCGCTTTAGAGACCCAGTACTTC.